This T cell receptor (beta chain) was retrieved from a study of T cell responses to AZD1222 COVID-19 vaccine. The assay was immunoSEQ multiplex PCR, and TCRdb's table has in-frame clones only and misses some. The table has around 120,000 clones, around 84% seen once. Germline V lookup: CDR1 SGHRS, CDR2 YFSETQ. The CDR3 is made up of 16 amino acids. V shed 4 bases and J 5 bases; nucleotides not matched to a gene: 8. The gene calls are TRBV5-1 and TRBJ1-6; 8 nucleotides agree with TRBD1. The material was peripheral blood, obtained 28 days after the second AZD1222 dose. This receptor was obtained from an adult who received the AZD1222 COVID-19 vaccine. CDR3 amino acids: CASSPDRVGDNSPLHF. The CDR3 DNA follows: TGCGCCAGCAGCCCGGACAGGGTGGGGGATAATTCACCCCTCCACTTT.